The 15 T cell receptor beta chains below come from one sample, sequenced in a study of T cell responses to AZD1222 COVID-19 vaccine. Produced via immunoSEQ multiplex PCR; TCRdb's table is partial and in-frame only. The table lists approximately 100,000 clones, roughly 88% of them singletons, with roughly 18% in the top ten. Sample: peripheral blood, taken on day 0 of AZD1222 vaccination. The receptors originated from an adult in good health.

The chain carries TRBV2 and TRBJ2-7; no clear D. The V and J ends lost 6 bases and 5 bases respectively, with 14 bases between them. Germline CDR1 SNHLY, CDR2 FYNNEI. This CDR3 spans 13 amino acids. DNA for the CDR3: TGTGCCAGCAGGAGGTTGGAGTCCCACGAGCAGTACTTC. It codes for CASRRLESHEQYF.

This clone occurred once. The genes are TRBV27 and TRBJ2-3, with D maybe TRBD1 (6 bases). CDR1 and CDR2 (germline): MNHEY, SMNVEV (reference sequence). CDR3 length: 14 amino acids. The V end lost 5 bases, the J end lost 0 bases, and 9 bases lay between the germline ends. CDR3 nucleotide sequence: TGTGCCAGCAGTGGGACAAAAAGCACAGATACGCAGTATTTT. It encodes CASSGTKSTDTQYF.

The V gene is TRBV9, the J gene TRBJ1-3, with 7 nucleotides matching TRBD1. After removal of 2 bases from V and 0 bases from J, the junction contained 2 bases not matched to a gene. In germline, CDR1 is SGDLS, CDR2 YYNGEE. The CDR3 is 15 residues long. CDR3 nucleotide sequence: TGTGCCAGCAGCGTCGGGACAGACTCTGGAAACACCATATATTTT. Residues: CASSVGTDSGNTIYF.

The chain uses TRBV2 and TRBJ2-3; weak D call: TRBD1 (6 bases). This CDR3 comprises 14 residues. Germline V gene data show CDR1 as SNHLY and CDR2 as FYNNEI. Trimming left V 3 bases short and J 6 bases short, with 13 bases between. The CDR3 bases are TGTGCCAGCAGTGAGGGGGCCAGACAGGATACGCAGTATTTT. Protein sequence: CASSEGARQDTQYF.

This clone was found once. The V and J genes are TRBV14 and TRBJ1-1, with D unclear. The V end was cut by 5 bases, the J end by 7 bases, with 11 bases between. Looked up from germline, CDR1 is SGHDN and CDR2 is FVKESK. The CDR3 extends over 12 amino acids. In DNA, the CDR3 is TGTGCCAGCAGCAGAAATCGGGGTGAAGCTTTCTTT. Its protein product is CASSRNRGEAFF. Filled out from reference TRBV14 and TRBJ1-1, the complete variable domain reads EAGVTQFPSHSVIEKGQTVTLRCDPISGHDNLYWYRRVMGKEIKFLLHFVKESKQDESGMPNNRFLAERTGGTYSTLKVQPAELEDSGVYFCASSRNRGEAFFGQGTRLTVV.

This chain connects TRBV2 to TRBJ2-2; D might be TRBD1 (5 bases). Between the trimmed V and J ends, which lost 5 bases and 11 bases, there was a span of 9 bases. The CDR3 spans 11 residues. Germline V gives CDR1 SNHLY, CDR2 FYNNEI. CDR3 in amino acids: CASSPGLELFF. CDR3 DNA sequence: TGTGCCAGCAGTCCAGGGTTAGAGCTGTTTTTT.

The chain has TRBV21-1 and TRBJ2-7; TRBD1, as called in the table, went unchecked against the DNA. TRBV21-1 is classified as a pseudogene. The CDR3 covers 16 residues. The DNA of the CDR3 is TGTGCCAGCAGCAAAGGTCCCGACAGTCTCCCCGGCGAGCAGTACGTC. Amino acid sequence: CASSKGPDSLPGEQYV.

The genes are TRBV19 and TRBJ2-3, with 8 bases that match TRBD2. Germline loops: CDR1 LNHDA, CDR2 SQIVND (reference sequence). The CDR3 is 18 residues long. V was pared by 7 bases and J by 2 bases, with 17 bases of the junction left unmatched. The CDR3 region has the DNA TGTGCCAGTACCCCGAAACCCGGACTAGCCTCTACCACAGATACGCAGTATTTT. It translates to CASTPKPGLASTTDTQYF.

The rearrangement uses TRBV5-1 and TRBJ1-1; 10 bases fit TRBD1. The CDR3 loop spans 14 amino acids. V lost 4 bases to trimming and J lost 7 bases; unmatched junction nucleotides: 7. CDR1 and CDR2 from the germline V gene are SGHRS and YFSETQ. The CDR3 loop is CASSPGDRGYEAFF. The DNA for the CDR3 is TGCGCCAGCAGCCCGGGGGACAGGGGCTATGAAGCTTTCTTT.

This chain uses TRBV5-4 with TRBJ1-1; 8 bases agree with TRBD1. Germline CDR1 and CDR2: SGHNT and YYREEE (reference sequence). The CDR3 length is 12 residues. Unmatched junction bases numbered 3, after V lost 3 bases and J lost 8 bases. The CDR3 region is CASSSGQGEAFF. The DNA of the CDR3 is TGTGCCAGCAGCTCCGGACAGGGAGAAGCTTTCTTT.

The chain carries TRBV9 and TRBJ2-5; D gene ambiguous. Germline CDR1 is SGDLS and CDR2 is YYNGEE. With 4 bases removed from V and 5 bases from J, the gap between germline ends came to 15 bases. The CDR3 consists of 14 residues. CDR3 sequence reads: CASSSLGLPETQYF. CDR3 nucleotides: TGTGCCAGCAGCTCCCTCGGCCTCCCGGAGACCCAGTACTTC. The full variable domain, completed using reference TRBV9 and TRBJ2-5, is DSGVTQTPKHLITATGQRVTLRCSPRSGDLSVYWYQQSLDQGLQFLIQYYNGEERAKGNILERFSAQQFPDLHSELNLSSLELGDSALYFCASSSLGLPETQYFGPGTRLLVL.

The CDR3 nucleotides are TGTGCCAGCAGCCGGACAGGGGACTATGGCTACACCTTC. Protein: CASSRTGDYGYTF. This chain joins TRBV3-1 (or the pseudogene TRBV3-2) and TRBJ1-2; 9 bases align to TRBD1. The J segment lost 3 bases and the V segment lost 4 bases, leaving 0 bases of the junction unmatched. The CDR3 has 13 amino acids. Germline-derived CDR1 and CDR2 are LGHDT and YNNKEL (reference sequence).

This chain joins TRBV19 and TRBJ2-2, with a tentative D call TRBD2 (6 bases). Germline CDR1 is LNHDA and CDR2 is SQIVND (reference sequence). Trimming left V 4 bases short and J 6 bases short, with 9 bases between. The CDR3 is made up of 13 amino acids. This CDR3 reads CASSRLGPGELFF. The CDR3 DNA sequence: TGTGCCAGTAGTAGACTAGGGCCCGGGGAGCTGTTTTTT.

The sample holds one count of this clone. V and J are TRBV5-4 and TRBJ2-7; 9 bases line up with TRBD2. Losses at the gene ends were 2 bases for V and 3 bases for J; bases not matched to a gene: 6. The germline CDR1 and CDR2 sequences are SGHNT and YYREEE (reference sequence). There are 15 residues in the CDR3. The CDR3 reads CASSLQRGVGYEQYF. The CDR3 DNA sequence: TGTGCCAGCAGCTTACAGCGGGGGGTCGGCTACGAGCAGTACTTC.

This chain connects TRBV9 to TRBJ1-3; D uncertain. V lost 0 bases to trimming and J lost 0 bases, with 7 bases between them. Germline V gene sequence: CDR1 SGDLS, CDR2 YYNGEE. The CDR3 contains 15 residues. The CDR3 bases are TGTGCCAGCAGCGTAGTGGGCGCCTCTGGAAACACCATATATTTT. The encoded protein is CASSVVGASGNTIYF.